This T cell receptor beta chain was observed in a study of T cells expressing NK-cell markers. Per germline, CDR1 SNHLY and CDR2 FYNNEI. The CDR3 totals 20 residues. After re-calling the 5' RACE reads, TCRdb lists one entry per CDR3 protein, DNA absent. The repertoire table contains about 550,000 distinct CDR3 sequences. The sequence came from a man younger than 30 in good health. Material: blood T cells: a sorted CD56 or NKG2C T cell subset, CD4+ or CD8+ T cells, or bulk PBMC T cells (not recorded which). The rearrangement joins TRBV2 to TRBJ2-5; no DNA is available, so the TRBD1 call from TCRdb remains unchecked. The CDR3 reads CASSELLRDRVMFSQETQYF.